These T cell receptor beta chains were read from a single sample in a study of blood T cell repertoires in COVID-19. TCRdb's table, derived via immunoSEQ multiplex PCR, lists solely in-frame clones and lacks some. The sample has about 98,000 clones; over 70% are singletons. The sequencing input was peripheral blood. All receptors come from a woman older than 75 with acute or convalescent COVID-19. Each CDR3 is given with its conserved first and last residue. The D gene is left open where the match is weak. Clone sizes are given selectively: once, few, many, or a class where the clone is expanded.

>TRBV24-1|TRBD1|few|18|TRBJ2-1
TGTGCCACCAGTGATTTGCGGGGGACAGGGAATGTACGCAATGAGCAGTTCTTC
CATSDLRGTGNVRNEQFF
>TRBV28|.|few|12|TRBJ1-5
TGTGCCAGCAGTGTCTCCAATCAGCCCCAGCATTTT
CASSVSNQPQHF
>TRBV20-1|TRBD1|few|17|TRBJ1-2
TGCAGTGCTAGTGGGGTTGTAAGAGGTTGGACAGGTCGGGGCTACACCTTC
CSASGVVRGWTGRGYTF
>TRBV6-5|.|once|13|TRBJ1-1
TGTGCCAGCAGGTTATCACCGGACACTGAAGCTTTCTTT
CASRLSPDTEAFF
>TRBV2|TRBD2|.|14|TRBJ2-3
TGTGCCAGCATGCTACGGGGGGGCTCAGATACGCAGTATTTT
CASMLRGGSDTQYF
>TRBV19|TRBD1|.|13|TRBJ1-1
TGTGCCACCACGGGACAGAACGGGGCTGAAGCTTTCTTT
CATTGQNGAEAFF
>TRBV6-2/TRBV6-3|TRBD2|.|17|TRBJ2-1
TGTGCCAGCAGTCCCAGGACTAGCGGGAGCTCCTACAATGAGCAGTTCTTC
CASSPRTSGSSYNEQFF
>TRBV6-5|.|.|13|TRBJ1-1
TGTGCCAGCACCATCGGGATGAACACTGAAGCTTTCTTT
CASTIGMNTEAFF
>TRBV27|TRBD1|.|13|TRBJ1-5
TGTGCCAGCAGTTACCAGGGGGGTCAGCCCCAGCATTTT
CASSYQGGQPQHF
>TRBV6-4|TRBD2|.|16|TRBJ2-3
TGTGCCAGGCTAGCGGGGGAACCTTCTAGCACAGATACGCAGTATTTT
CARLAGEPSSTDTQYF
>TRBV6-5|.|.|15|TRBJ2-2
TGTGCCAGCAGTAACAGGGGGGAGGGAACCGGGGAGCTGTTTTTT
CASSNRGEGTGELFF
>TRBV6-4|TRBD1|.|17|TRBJ2-1
TGTGCCAGCAGTGTGGCCCCGACAGGGGCCCCCTACAATGAGCAGTTCTTC
CASSVAPTGAPYNEQFF
>TRBV11-3|TRBD2|few|14|TRBJ2-3
TGTGCCAGCAGCCGGACTAGATCATCAGATACGCAGTATTTT
CASSRTRSSDTQYF
>TRBV6-2/TRBV6-3|.|.|13|TRBJ2-5
TGTGCCAGCAGTACCGGGACAAAAGAGACCCAGTACTTC
CASSTGTKETQYF
>TRBV15|.|.|15|TRBJ2-3
TGTGCCACCAGCAGAGGGCTAGCCCACACAGATACGCAGTATTTT
CATSRGLAHTDTQYF
>TRBV18|TRBD1|.|14|TRBJ1-1
TGTGCCAGCTCGCCGCGGACAGGGGGCACTGAAGCTTTCTTT
CASSPRTGGTEAFF
>TRBV7-9|.|once|14|TRBJ1-6
TGTGCCAGCAGCTTAGGACAGATTAATTCACCCCTCCACTTT
CASSLGQINSPLHF
>TRBV11-2|.|.|13|TRBJ1-3
TGTGCCAGCAGCCTCAGTACAGGAAACACCATATATTTT
CASSLSTGNTIYF
>TRBV27|.|.|15|TRBJ2-1
TGTGCCAGCAGTTTATACGGCGGGGCGTACAATGAGCAGTTCTTC
CASSLYGGAYNEQFF
>TRBV19|TRBD1|.|18|TRBJ1-5
TGTGCCAGTAGTATTCCAGACGTCGGGACAGGGGACAATCAGCCCCAGCATTTT
CASSIPDVGTGDNQPQHF
>TRBV4-3|.|.|13|TRBJ2-5
TGCGCCAGCAGCAAACGGACACAAGAGACCCAGTACTTC
CASSKRTQETQYF
>TRBV24-1|TRBD2|.|14|TRBJ2-1
TGTGCCACCAGTGTCGGGGGGGGCTCCGCTGAGCAGTTCTTC
CATSVGGGSAEQFF
>TRBV5-3|TRBD1|few|16|TRBJ1-5
TGTGCCAGAGGTCCGGTCCGGACAGGGAGGCATCAGCCCCAGCATTTT
CARGPVRTGRHQPQHF
>TRBV7-2|.|.|13|TRBJ1-1
TGTGCCAGCAGCTTAGGTTATCAGGCCGAAGCTTTCTTT
CASSLGYQAEAFF
>TRBV2|TRBD1|once|14|TRBJ1-4
TGTGCCAGCAGACGGACAGGGGCGAATGAAAAACTGTTTTTT
CASRRTGANEKLFF
>TRBV29-1|.|.|12|TRBJ1-2
TGCAGCGCCGCCAGACAGGACTATGGCTACACCTTC
CSAARQDYGYTF
>TRBV28|TRBD2|.|15|TRBJ2-3
TGTGCCAGCACCGTGGCAATAGCGGGTACAGATACGCAGTATTTT
CASTVAIAGTDTQYF
>TRBV14|.|.|12|TRBJ1-2
TGTGCCAGCAGCCAAGGAGGTCGGGGCTACACCTTC
CASSQGGRGYTF
>TRBV19|.|.|13|TRBJ1-5
TGTGCCAGTAGTATTGGCCCCGAGGCTAGGCGGCATTTT
CASSIGPEARRHF
>TRBV6-6|.|.|14|TRBJ1-2
TGTGCCAGCACCGAGACAGGATCTAACTATGGCTACACCTTC
CASTETGSNYGYTF
>TRBV28|TRBD1|.|13|TRBJ1-2
TGTGCCAGCAGGCGGACAGGGTCTTATGGCTACACCTTC
CASRRTGSYGYTF
>TRBV28|TRBD2|.|14|TRBJ2-2
TGTGCCAGCAGGTCAGCGGGGCACACCGGGGAGCTGTTTTTT
CASRSAGHTGELFF
>TRBV19|.|.|13|TRBJ2-5
TGTGCCAGTAGTTGGCGGGCACAAGAGACCCAGTACTTC
CASSWRAQETQYF
>TRBV6-7|.|.|15|TRBJ1-1
TGTGCCAGCAGCCAGACCGGGGGATCTAACACTGAAGCTTTCTTT
CASSQTGGSNTEAFF
>TRBV2|.|.|14|TRBJ1-2
TGTGCCAGCAGAGCCCCTTCAGGGGCGGCTGGCTACACCTTC
CASRAPSGAAGYTF
>TRBV2|TRBD1|.|14|TRBJ2-4
TGTGCCAGATCAGGGGGCGCGGCCAAAAACATTCAGTACTTC
CARSGGAAKNIQYF
>TRBV7-3|.|.|13|TRBJ1-1
TGTGCCAGCAGCTTAGGGGCTGGCACTGAAGCTTTCTTT
CASSLGAGTEAFF
>TRBV6-5|TRBD1|.|15|TRBJ1-1
TGTGCCAGCAGTTACTCGGGGAACAGGGGCACTGAAGCTTTCTTT
CASSYSGNRGTEAFF
>TRBV18|.|.|13|TRBJ2-3
TGTGCCAGCGCGACTAGGGACACAGATACGCAGTATTTT
CASATRDTDTQYF
>TRBV2|.|.|12|TRBJ1-4
TGTGCCAGCAGCCGAACTAATGAAAAACTGTTTTTT
CASSRTNEKLFF
>TRBV5-1|TRBD1|.|16|TRBJ1-1
TGCGCCAGCAGCTTGGGGCCACAGGGGGTGAACACTGAAGCTTTCTTT
CASSLGPQGVNTEAFF
>TRBV9|.|.|15|TRBJ1-4
TGTGCCAGCAGCGTAAAAGCGGGGGCTAATGAAAAACTGTTTTTT
CASSVKAGANEKLFF
>TRBV2|.|once|14|TRBJ2-5
TGTGCCAGCAGTGCAGGGGCGCCTCGAGAGACCCAGTACTTC
CASSAGAPRETQYF
>TRBV4-2|.|once|17|TRBJ2-1
TGTGCCAGCAGCCATGAAGGGGTGCGGGGCTCCTACAATGAGCAGTTCTTC
CASSHEGVRGSYNEQFF
>TRBV11-2|.|once|13|TRBJ1-6
TGTGCCAGCAGCTTACAGGGGTTCTCACCCCTCCACTTT
CASSLQGFSPLHF
>TRBV6-5|TRBD1|.|15|TRBJ1-5
TGTGCCAGCAGGAGGGGGACAGAAAATAGTCAGCCCCAGCATTTT
CASRRGTENSQPQHF
>TRBV28|.|.|16|TRBJ1-1
TGTGCCAGCAGTTCCGCGGGTGCGGGGGGCTGGACTGAAGCTTTCTTT
CASSSAGAGGWTEAFF
>TRBV6-5|TRBD2|once|15|TRBJ2-7
TGTGCCAGCAGTTACCGACTAGCGGGGGGCTACGAGCAGTACTTC
CASSYRLAGGYEQYF
>TRBV7-9|.|.|13|TRBJ1-2
TGTGCCAGCAGCTCCGGACAGCAGGGGGGCTACACCTTC
CASSSGQQGGYTF
>TRBV5-1|.|.|13|TRBJ1-6
TGCGCCAGCACCGACAGTCCTAATTCACCCCTCCACTTT
CASTDSPNSPLHF
>TRBV5-1|TRBD1|.|15|TRBJ2-5
TGCGCCAGCAGCTCACTGGGACAGGGGAAAGAGACCCAGTACTTC
CASSSLGQGKETQYF
>TRBV19|TRBD1|.|18|TRBJ1-5
TGTGCCAGTACCGTGGGACAGGGGATAGCAAATAGCAATCAGCCCCAGCATTTT
CASTVGQGIANSNQPQHF
>TRBV6-2/TRBV6-3|TRBD1|.|14|TRBJ1-6
TGTGCCAGCAGTTCGGACAGGTTGAATTCACCCCTCCACTTT
CASSSDRLNSPLHF
>TRBV6-2/TRBV6-3|.|.|15|TRBJ2-7
TGTGCCAGCAGTCCCGAGGGGGGGGGCTCCTACGAGCAGTACTTC
CASSPEGGGSYEQYF
>TRBV5-1|.|.|17|TRBJ1-3
TGCGCCAGCAGCTTGGAGGGGCAGGGGCACTCTGGAAACACCATATATTTT
CASSLEGQGHSGNTIYF
>TRBV4-3|.|.|17|TRBJ1-6
TGCGCCAGCAGCCAAGATACTGCCTACTCCTATAATTCACCCCTCCACTTT
CASSQDTAYSYNSPLHF